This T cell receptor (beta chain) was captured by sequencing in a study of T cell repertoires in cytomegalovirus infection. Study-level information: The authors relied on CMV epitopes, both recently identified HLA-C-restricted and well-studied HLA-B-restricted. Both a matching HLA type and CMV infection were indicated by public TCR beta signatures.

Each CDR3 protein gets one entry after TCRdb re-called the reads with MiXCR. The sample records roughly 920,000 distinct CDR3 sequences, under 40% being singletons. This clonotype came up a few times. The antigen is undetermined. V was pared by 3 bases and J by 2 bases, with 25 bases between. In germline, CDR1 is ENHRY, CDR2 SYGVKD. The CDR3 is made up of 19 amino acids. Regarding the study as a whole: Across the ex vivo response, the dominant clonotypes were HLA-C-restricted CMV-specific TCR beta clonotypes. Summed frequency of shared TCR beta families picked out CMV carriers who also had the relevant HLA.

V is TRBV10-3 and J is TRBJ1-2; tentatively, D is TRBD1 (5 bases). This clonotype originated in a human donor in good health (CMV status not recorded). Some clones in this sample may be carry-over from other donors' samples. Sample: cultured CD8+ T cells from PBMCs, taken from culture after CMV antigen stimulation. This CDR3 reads CAISENAAGTITRNYGYTF. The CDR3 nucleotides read TGTGCCATCAGTGAAAATGCGGCAGGGACTATAACTAGGAACTATGGCTACACCTTC.